What follows is one TCR beta chain and its context. Followed over time, Seattle patients had been enrolled while infection was active. CDR3 length equals 15 residues. Germline CDR1 reads MNHEY; CDR2 reads SVGAGI. Germline trimming cut 0 bases from V and 5 bases from J; bases unmatched to any gene: 5. This record comes from a study of blood T cell repertoires in COVID-19. In the study overall: T cells, B-cell-depleted T cells, or PBMCs provided the cDNA or gDNA that served as material.

Per the original methods: Scientists estimated how many nucleated cells there were by amplifying reference gene primers. TCRdb keeps only in-frame clones here, not all; method: immunoSEQ multiplex PCR. V, J and clone size were drawn from that table, and D and trimming were deduced from the DNA. The table shows 150,000 or so clones, with approximately 90% occurring only once. The sample consisted of peripheral blood. This receptor was obtained from a young man with COVID-19, enrolled during active disease. J is TRBJ1-2 and V is TRBV6-5; 8 bases agree with TRBD1. The CDR3 spells CASSYSRQGAYGYTF. In DNA form, the CDR3 reads TGTGCCAGCAGTTACTCGAGGCAGGGGGCATATGGCTACACCTTC.